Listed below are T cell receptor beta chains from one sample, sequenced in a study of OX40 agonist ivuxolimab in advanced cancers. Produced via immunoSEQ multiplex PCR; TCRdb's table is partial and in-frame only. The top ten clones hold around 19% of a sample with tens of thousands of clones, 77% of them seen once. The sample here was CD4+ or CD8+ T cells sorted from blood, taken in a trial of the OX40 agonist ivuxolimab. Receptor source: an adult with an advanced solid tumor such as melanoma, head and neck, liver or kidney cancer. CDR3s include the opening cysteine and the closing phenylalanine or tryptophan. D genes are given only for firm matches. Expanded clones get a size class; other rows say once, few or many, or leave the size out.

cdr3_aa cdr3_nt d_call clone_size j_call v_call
CASSERALNTEAFF TGCGCCAGCAGTGAGAGGGCATTGAACACTGAAGCTTTCTTT NA NA TRBJ1-1 TRBV10-2
CAWMQAANSPLHF TGTGCCTGGATGCAGGCCGCTAATTCACCCCTCCACTTT NA NA TRBJ1-6 TRBV30
CASSPQRTGESEQYF TGTGCCAGCTCACCCCAGAGAACAGGGGAATCCGAGCAGTACTTC TRBD1 NA TRBJ2-7 TRBV18
CASSWRGDPGNTIYF TGTGCCAGCAGTTGGAGAGGGGATCCTGGAAACACCATATATTTT NA NA TRBJ1-3 TRBV6-6
CASSYSTSYNEQFF TGTGCCAGCAGTTACTCGACCAGTTACAATGAGCAGTTCTTC NA once TRBJ2-1 TRBV6-5
CASSDMRSNQPQHF TGTGCCAGCAGTGATATGAGAAGCAATCAGCCCCAGCATTTT NA NA TRBJ1-5 TRBV6-1
CASSRNRNTEAFF TGTGCCAGCAGCCGGAACAGGAACACTGAAGCTTTCTTT NA once TRBJ1-1 TRBV6-5
CASSSLAGTVSEQYF TGTGCCAGCAGCTCGCTAGCGGGAACGGTAAGCGAGCAGTACTTC TRBD2 NA TRBJ2-7 TRBV7-9
CASSPTAQLAREKLFF TGCGCCAGCAGCCCAACCGCCCAACTTGCGAGGGAAAAACTGTTTTTT NA NA TRBJ1-4 TRBV5-1
CASSEDPWGQGLPYGYTF TGTGCCAGCAGTGAAGACCCCTGGGGGCAGGGACTACCATATGGCTACACCTTC NA NA TRBJ1-2 TRBV6-1
CSVWTGAIGNTEAFF TGCAGCGTATGGACAGGGGCTATCGGGAACACTGAAGCTTTCTTT TRBD1 NA TRBJ1-1 TRBV29-1
CASSGPGTSGNTIYF TGCGCCAGCAGCGGACCCGGGACTTCTGGAAACACCATATATTTT NA NA TRBJ1-3 TRBV5-1
CASSLTRTGIEQFF TGTGCCAGCAGCTTAACCCGGACAGGGATTGAGCAGTTCTTC TRBD1 NA TRBJ2-1 TRBV7-3
CASSAPKAEAYNEQFF TGTGCCAGCAGCGCCCCGAAAGCGGAGGCCTACAATGAGCAGTTCTTC NA NA TRBJ2-1 TRBV9
CAWSVTTARAFF TGTGCCTGGAGTGTAACGACAGCTCGTGCTTTCTTT NA NA TRBJ1-1 TRBV30
CATSPEGGSLIGEQYF TGTGCCACCAGCCCGGAGGGGGGATCTCTGATTGGCGAGCAGTACTTC NA few TRBJ2-7 TRBV15
CASSPGRGLGETQYF TGTGCCAGCAGCCCGGGGCGAGGGTTAGGGGAGACCCAGTACTTC NA NA TRBJ2-5 TRBV5-5
CASSLVVGSGNNEQFF TGCGCCAGCAGCTTGGTAGTCGGGTCGGGGAACAATGAGCAGTTCTTC NA few TRBJ2-1 TRBV5-1
CASTDQSQVPYGYTF TGTGCCAGCACCGATCAAAGTCAAGTCCCCTATGGCTACACCTTC NA NA TRBJ1-2 TRBV27
CASSPRVGYTF TGTGCCAGCAGTCCCAGGGTTGGCTACACCTTC NA NA TRBJ1-2 TRBV2
CASSQGAGSTDTQYF TGCGCCAGCAGCCAGGGAGCGGGAAGCACAGATACGCAGTATTTT TRBD2 NA TRBJ2-3 TRBV5-1
CASSLSGTDTQYF TGCGCCAGCAGCCTTAGCGGCACAGATACGCAGTATTTT NA NA TRBJ2-3 TRBV4-1
CASSQLGGSYNEQFF TGTGCCAGCAGCCAACTGGGCGGGAGCTACAATGAGCAGTTCTTC TRBD2 NA TRBJ2-1 TRBV14
CASSFSGTGGTYEQYF TGTGCCAGCAGTTTTTCCGGGACAGGGGGAACGTACGAGCAGTACTTC TRBD1 NA TRBJ2-7 TRBV6-5
CASRSQGKGGYTF TGTGCCAGTAGATCACAGGGGAAGGGCGGCTACACCTTC TRBD1 NA TRBJ1-2 TRBV19
CASSPRVNTEAFF TGTGCCAGCAGCCCCCGGGTGAACACTGAAGCTTTCTTT NA NA TRBJ1-1 TRBV7-6
CACSRTDQETQYF TGTGCCTGCTCTCGGACCGACCAAGAGACCCAGTACTTC NA few TRBJ2-5 TRBV6-1
CASSSGATGANVLTF TGTGCCAGCAGCTCTGGGGCGACGGGGGCCAACGTCCTGACTTTC NA few TRBJ2-6 TRBV7-2
CASSSTGGVSTEAFF TGTGCCAGCAGCTCCACAGGGGGCGTAAGCACTGAAGCTTTCTTT TRBD1 NA TRBJ1-1 TRBV7-9
CASSLTDYNEQFF TGTGCCAGCAGCCTGACTGATTACAATGAGCAGTTCTTC NA NA TRBJ2-1 TRBV5-4
CASSPTRGGYEQYF TGTGCCAGCAGTCCCACCCGGGGGGGATACGAGCAGTACTTC TRBD2 NA TRBJ2-7 TRBV7-2
CASSQTGSLTSPLHF TGTGCCAGCAGCCAGACTGGATCCCTAACTTCACCCCTCCACTTT NA NA TRBJ1-6 TRBV14
CASSQGVRSYEQYF TGTGCCAGCAGCCAAGGAGTCAGGTCCTACGAGCAGTACTTC NA medium-sized TRBJ2-7 TRBV14
CASSESQLNTEAFF TGTGCCAGCAGTGAAAGTCAGCTGAACACTGAAGCTTTCTTT NA NA TRBJ1-1 TRBV6-1
CASSWVAGAGEQYF TGTGCCAGCAGTTGGGTAGCGGGAGCGGGAGAGCAGTACTTC TRBD2 NA TRBJ2-7 TRBV6-1
CASSIRGGNGYTF TGTGCCAGTAGTATTCGGGGAGGAAATGGCTACACCTTC NA NA TRBJ1-2 TRBV19
CASSYSIRDGEPQHF TGTGCCAGCAGTTACTCGATCAGGGACGGGGAGCCCCAGCATTTT NA NA TRBJ1-5 TRBV6-6
CASRRYAGTGGIKDYGYTF TGTGCCAGTCGCCGATACGCCGGGACAGGGGGGATTAAGGACTATGGCTACACCTTC TRBD1 once TRBJ1-2 TRBV19
CASSVMGQGGGYTF TGTGCCAGCAGCGTAATGGGACAGGGTGGGGGCTACACCTTC TRBD1 once TRBJ1-2 TRBV9
CASSDRLDSGEETQYF TGTGCCAGCAGTGACCGTTTAGACAGTGGCGAAGAGACCCAGTACTTC NA NA TRBJ2-5 TRBV6-4
CASSQVAGEGEQYF TGCGCCAGCAGCCAAGTGGCGGGAGAGGGCGAGCAGTACTTC TRBD2 NA TRBJ2-7 TRBV4-3